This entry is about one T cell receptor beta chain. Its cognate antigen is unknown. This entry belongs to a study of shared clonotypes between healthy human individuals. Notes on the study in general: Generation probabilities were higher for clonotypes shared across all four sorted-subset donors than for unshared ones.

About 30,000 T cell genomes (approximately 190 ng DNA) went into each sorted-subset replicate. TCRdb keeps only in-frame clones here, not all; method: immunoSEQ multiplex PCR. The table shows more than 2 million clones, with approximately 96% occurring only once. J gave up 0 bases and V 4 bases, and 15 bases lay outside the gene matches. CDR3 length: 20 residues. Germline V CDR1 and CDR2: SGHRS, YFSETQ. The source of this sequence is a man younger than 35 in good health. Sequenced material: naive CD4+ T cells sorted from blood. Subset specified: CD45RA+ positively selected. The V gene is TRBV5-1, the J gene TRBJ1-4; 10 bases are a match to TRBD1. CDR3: CASSRGNRDRGTATNEKLFF. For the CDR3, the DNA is TGCGCCAGCAGCCGTGGAAACCGGGACAGGGGAACCGCAACTAATGAAAAACTGTTTTTT. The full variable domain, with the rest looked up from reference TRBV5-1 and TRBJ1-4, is KAGVTQTPRYLIKTRGQQVTLSCSPISGHRSVSWYQQTPGQGLQFLFEYFSETQRNKGNFPGRFSGRQFSNSRSEMNVSTLELGDSALYLCASSRGNRDRGTATNEKLFFGSGTQLSVL.